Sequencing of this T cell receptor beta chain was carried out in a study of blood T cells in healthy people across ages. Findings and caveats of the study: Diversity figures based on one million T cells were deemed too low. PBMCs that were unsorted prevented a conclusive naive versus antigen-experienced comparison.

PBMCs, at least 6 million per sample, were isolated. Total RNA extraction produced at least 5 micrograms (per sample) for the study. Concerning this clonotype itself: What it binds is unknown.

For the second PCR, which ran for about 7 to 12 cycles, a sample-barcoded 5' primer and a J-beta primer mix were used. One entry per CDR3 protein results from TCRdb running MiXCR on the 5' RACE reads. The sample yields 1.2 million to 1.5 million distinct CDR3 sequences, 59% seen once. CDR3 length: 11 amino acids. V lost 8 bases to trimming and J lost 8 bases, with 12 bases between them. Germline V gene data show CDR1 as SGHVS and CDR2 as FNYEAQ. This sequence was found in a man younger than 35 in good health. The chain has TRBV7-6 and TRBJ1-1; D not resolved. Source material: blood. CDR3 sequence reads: CASGDGGEAFF. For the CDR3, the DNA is TGTGCCAGCGGCGACGGCGGGGAAGCTTTCTTT.